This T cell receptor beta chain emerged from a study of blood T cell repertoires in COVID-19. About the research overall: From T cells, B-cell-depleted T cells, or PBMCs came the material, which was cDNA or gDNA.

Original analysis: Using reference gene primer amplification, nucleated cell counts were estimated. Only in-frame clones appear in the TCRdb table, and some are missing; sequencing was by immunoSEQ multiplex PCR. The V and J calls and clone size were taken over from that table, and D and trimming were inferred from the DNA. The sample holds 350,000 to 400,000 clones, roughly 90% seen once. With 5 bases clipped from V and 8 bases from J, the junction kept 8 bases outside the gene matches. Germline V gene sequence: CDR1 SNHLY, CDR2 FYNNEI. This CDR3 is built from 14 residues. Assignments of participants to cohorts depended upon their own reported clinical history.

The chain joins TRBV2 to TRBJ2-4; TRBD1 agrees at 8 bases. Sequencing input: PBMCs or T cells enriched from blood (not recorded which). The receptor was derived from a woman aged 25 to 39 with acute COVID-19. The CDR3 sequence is CASSLRGRGDIQYF. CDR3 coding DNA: TGTGCCAGCAGTCTCAGGGGGCGCGGGGACATTCAGTACTTC.